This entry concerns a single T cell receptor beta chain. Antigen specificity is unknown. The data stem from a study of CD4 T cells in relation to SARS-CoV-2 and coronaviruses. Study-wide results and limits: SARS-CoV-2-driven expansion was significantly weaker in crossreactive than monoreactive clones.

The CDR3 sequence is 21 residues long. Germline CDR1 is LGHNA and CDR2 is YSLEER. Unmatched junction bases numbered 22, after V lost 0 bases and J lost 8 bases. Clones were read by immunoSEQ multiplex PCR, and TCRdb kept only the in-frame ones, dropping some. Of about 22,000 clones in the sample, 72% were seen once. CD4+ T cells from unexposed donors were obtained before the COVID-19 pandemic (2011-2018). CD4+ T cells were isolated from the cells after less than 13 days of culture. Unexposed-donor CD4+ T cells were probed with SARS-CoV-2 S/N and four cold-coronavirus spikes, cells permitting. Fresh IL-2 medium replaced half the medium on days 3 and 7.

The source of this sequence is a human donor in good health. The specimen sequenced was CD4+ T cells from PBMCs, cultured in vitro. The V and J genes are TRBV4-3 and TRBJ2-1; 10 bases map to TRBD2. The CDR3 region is CASSQDLVKRGLAKPGDEQFF. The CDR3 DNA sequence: TGCGCCAGCAGCCAAGATCTGGTAAAACGGGGACTAGCGAAGCCGGGGGATGAGCAGTTCTTC.